The present entry profiles one T cell receptor (beta chain) with its context. Its antigen is not identified. The amount of total RNA extracted per sample was at least 5.5 micrograms. The second PCR ran about 6 to 12 cycles with a sample-barcoded 5' primer and J-beta primers. TCRdb reprocessed the 5' RACE reads via MiXCR and lists one record per CDR3 protein. The data hold approximately 810,000 distinct CDR3 sequences, with about 37% observed a single time. The source of the sample is a study of blood T cells in healthy people across ages. Study as a whole: The template switching approach captured approximately one barcoded beta molecule for every two T cells. Study-wide findings and caveats: The study lacked donor CMV status, which possibly confounded expanded clonotype changes. Both higher diversity and more naive CD4+ cells marked long-lived donors when set against aged donors.

Germline V lookup: CDR1 SQVTM, CDR2 ANQGSEA. The CDR3 runs 13 residues. V gave up 6 bases and J gave up 4 bases; unmatched junction bases: 8. The rearrangement links TRBV29-1 to TRBJ1-2, with 7 bases that match TRBD1. Sequencing was performed on blood. This receptor was identified in a man aged 18 to 35 in good health. CDR3 sequence: CSVRLTGTYGYTF. The DNA for the CDR3 is TGCAGCGTGAGACTGACAGGGACCTATGGCTACACCTTC.